These T cell receptor beta chains were read from a single sample in a study of blood T cell repertoires in COVID-19. Repertoires were generated with immunoSEQ multiplex PCR, while TCRdb's copy carries only in-frame clones and drops some. The sample records 250,000 to 400,000 clones, roughly 88% being singletons. Sample: peripheral blood. Every receptor here comes from a woman between 25 and 40 years old with COVID-19, enrolled during active disease. The CDR3 runs from the conserved cysteine through the conserved F or W. D genes are given only for firm matches. Size is omitted from some rows. Given values are once, few, many or a class for expanded clones.

clone_size	j_call	d_call	v_call	cdr3_nt	cdr3_aa
.	TRBJ2-1	TRBD2	TRBV6-2/TRBV6-3	TGTGCCAGCAGTGGGGGACTAGTTTACAATGAGCAGTTCTTC	CASSGGLVYNEQFF
few	TRBJ1-1	TRBD1	TRBV19	TGTGCCAGTAGTGACCGGGACAGACTCACTGAAGCTTTCTTT	CASSDRDRLTEAFF
once	TRBJ1-2	.	TRBV2	TGTGCCAGCGGAGAACCATATGGCTACACCTTC	CASGEPYGYTF
.	TRBJ1-4	TRBD1	TRBV6-4	TGTGCTGCACTAGGACAGGGGCCTAATGAAAAACTGTTTTTT	CAALGQGPNEKLFF
.	TRBJ1-1	.	TRBV3-1/TRBV3-2	TGTGCCAGCAGCCAAGAAAGGAGGGGCACTGAAGCTTTCTTT	CASSQERRGTEAFF
.	TRBJ2-3	.	TRBV5-6	TGTGCCAGCAGCATGGTACAGGCTTCCGGGACAGATACGCAGTATTTT	CASSMVQASGTDTQYF
.	TRBJ2-3	TRBD1	TRBV7-9	TGTGCCAGCAGCTACGGACAGGGCGCAGATACGCAGTATTTT	CASSYGQGADTQYF
few	TRBJ1-2	TRBD1	TRBV15	TGTGCCACCAGCAGAGATCGGACAGGGGTCTATGGCTACACCTTC	CATSRDRTGVYGYTF
.	TRBJ2-1	TRBD1	TRBV12-3/TRBV12-4	TGTGCCAGCGGCGGGACAGGGAATGAGCAGTTCTTC	CASGGTGNEQFF
once	TRBJ2-1	.	TRBV7-9	TGTGCCAGCAGCTTAGGGCCACGTGATGAGCAGTTCTTC	CASSLGPRDEQFF
.	TRBJ2-7	TRBD1	TRBV24-1	TGTGCCACCAGTGATCCGGGACAGAGCTACGAGCAGTACTTC	CATSDPGQSYEQYF
.	TRBJ1-1	TRBD1	TRBV11-2	TGTGCCAGCAGCCAGGGGGCGGCTGAAGCTTTCTTT	CASSQGAAEAFF
.	TRBJ2-6	.	TRBV7-9	TGTGCCATCGATGAGTTGAGTGGGGCCAACGTCCTGACTTTC	CAIDELSGANVLTF
once	TRBJ2-2	.	TRBV18	TGTGCCAGCTCTCGACTTGGGGAGCTGTTTTTT	CASSRLGELFF
.	TRBJ2-7	.	TRBV6-1	TGTGCCAGCAGTGAAGCACGGTCAGGTAGGGGCGAGCAGTACTTC	CASSEARSGRGEQYF
.	TRBJ2-2	.	TRBV5-1	TGCGCCAGCAGCTTCGGGACACTGAACACCGGGGAGCTGTTTTTT	CASSFGTLNTGELFF
.	TRBJ1-3	.	TRBV7-3	TGTGCCAGCAGCTTAAATCCCCCCAAGGCAGGGTCTGGAAACACCATATATTTT	CASSLNPPKAGSGNTIYF
.	TRBJ2-1	.	TRBV19	TGTGCCAGTAAGCTATCAGGGTTGGGGTACAATGAGCAGTTCTTC	CASKLSGLGYNEQFF
.	TRBJ1-1	.	TRBV20-1	TGCAGTCTACACCAGGGTTTTGAAGCTTTCTTT	CSLHQGFEAFF
.	TRBJ1-2	TRBD1	TRBV6-6	TGTGCCAGCAGCTCCCCGGGACAGGGACGATATGGCTACACCTTC	CASSSPGQGRYGYTF
.	TRBJ1-2	.	TRBV19	TGTGCCAGTACCGTGGGGGGGATTGGCTACACCTTC	CASTVGGIGYTF
.	TRBJ2-1	.	TRBV3-1/TRBV3-2	TGTGCCAGCAGCCAAGGCGCTAACGGGGGTCTGGATGAGCAGTTCTTC	CASSQGANGGLDEQFF
.	TRBJ1-5	.	TRBV5-1	TGCGCCAGCAGCTTGAGAGTAGGCGAGGCCAATCAGCCCCAGCATTTT	CASSLRVGEANQPQHF
.	TRBJ2-5	.	TRBV30	TGTGCCTCCCGGACTGTGGGAGAGACCCAGTACTTC	CASRTVGETQYF
.	TRBJ2-2	TRBD2	TRBV5-4	TGTGCCAGCAGCTTGGAGCGGGGGACCACCGGGGAGCTGTTTTTT	CASSLERGTTGELFF
.	TRBJ1-2	.	TRBV3-1/TRBV3-2	TGTGCCAGCAGCCTCGGCAGGGTTAGAGCCTACACCTTC	CASSLGRVRAYTF